Listed below are T cell receptor beta chains from one sample, sequenced in a study of early T cells in non-severe SARS-CoV-2 infection. TCRdb re-analysed the 5' RACE reads in MiXCR, keeping a single row per CDR3 protein. The sample holds about 99,000 distinct CDR3 sequences, around 16% seen once. Sequenced material: whole blood. The receptors were sampled from an adult who was a healthcare worker with PCR-confirmed SARS-CoV-2 infection or an uninfected control (not recorded which). Each CDR3 is given with its conserved first and last residue. The order of the fields is clone size, V gene, CDR3 length, J gene, D gene, CDR3 protein, CDR3 DNA. D genes are given only for firm matches. Size is stated for part of the rows, as once, few or many counts, or as a class when the clone is expanded.

medium-sized	TRBV6-4	15	TRBJ2-1	TRBD1	CASSDGQGSYNEQFF	TGTGCCAGCAGTGATGGACAGGGCTCCTACAATGAGCAGTTCTTC
few	TRBV7-8	16	TRBJ2-5	TRBD1	CASSKQTGGGGETQYF	TGTGCCAGCAGCAAACAAACAGGGGGCGGCGGAGAGACCCAGTACTTC
few	TRBV5-1	14	TRBJ1-1	.	CASSMGAGDTEAFF	TGCGCCAGCAGCATGGGGGCTGGGGACACTGAAGCTTTCTTT
many	TRBV12-3/TRBV12-4	15	TRBJ1-4	.	CASTTGPPVNEKLFF	TGTGCCAGCACCACCGGACCCCCAGTGAATGAAAAACTGTTTTTT
few	TRBV12-3/TRBV12-4	14	TRBJ1-2	.	CASRYGTGLRGYTF	TGTGCCAGCAGGTACGGGACTGGCCTCCGCGGCTACACCTTC
few	TRBV2	15	TRBJ2-7	TRBD1	CASSEAVDRSYEQYF	TGTGCCAGCAGTGAGGCGGTGGACAGGTCCTACGAGCAGTACTTC
.	TRBV6-5	16	TRBJ2-6	.	CASSYSPGSGANVLTF	TGTGCCAGCAGTTACTCTCCAGGCTCTGGGGCCAACGTCCTGACTTTC
.	TRBV19	13	TRBJ1-1	.	CASSSNMNTEAFF	TGTGCCAGTAGTAGCAACATGAACACTGAAGCTTTCTTT
few	TRBV20-1	14	TRBJ1-2	.	CSARVGSSDYGYTF	TGCAGTGCTAGAGTTGGCAGCAGCGACTATGGCTACACCTTC
few	TRBV11-2	15	TRBJ1-1	TRBD1	CASSIGTGVDTEVFF	TGTGCCAGCAGCATAGGGACAGGGGTTGACACTGAAGTTTTCTTT
many	TRBV27	17	TRBJ2-5	TRBD2	CASRDKGTSGGVVTQYF	TGTGCCAGCCGGGACAAAGGGACTAGCGGGGGCGTAGTAACCCAGTACTTC
few	TRBV7-8	19	TRBJ2-7	TRBD1	CASSKNRDRGRAVPYEQYF	TGTGCCAGCAGCAAAAACCGGGACAGGGGAAGAGCGGTCCCCTACGAGCAGTACTTC
few	TRBV7-2	13	TRBJ1-1	.	CASSLAWSTEAFF	TGTGCCAGCAGCTTAGCATGGAGCACTGAAGCTTTCTTT
.	TRBV28	13	TRBJ2-1	.	CASSSTGYNEQFF	TGTGCCAGCAGTTCGACAGGTTACAATGAGCAGTTCTTC
few	TRBV28	13	TRBJ2-4	TRBD1	CASSRLPGQGGNF	TGTGCCAGCAGTCGTCTCCCGGGACAGGGGGGGAACTTC
few	TRBV29-1	11	TRBJ1-1	.	CSVEDGTEAFF	TGCAGCGTTGAGGACGGAACTGAAGCTTTCTTT
many	TRBV25-1	12	TRBJ1-1	.	CASTWGDAEAFF	TGTGCCAGCACTTGGGGGGACGCTGAAGCTTTCTTT
few	TRBV7-7	14	TRBJ2-5	.	CASSLLIGSETQYF	TGTGCTAGCAGCTTGCTCATCGGATCAGAGACCCAGTACTTC
.	TRBV29-1	13	TRBJ1-1	.	CSAGLSLNTEAFF	TGCAGCGCAGGACTTTCCTTGAACACTGAAGCTTTCTTT
few	TRBV12-3/TRBV12-4	14	TRBJ1-6	TRBD1	CASGPGGNNSPLHF	TGTGCCAGCGGTCCAGGGGGCAATAATTCACCCCTCCACTTT
few	TRBV20-1	14	TRBJ1-1	.	CSARESGSGTEAFF	TGCAGTGCTAGAGAGTCAGGGAGTGGCACTGAAGCTTTCTTT
few	TRBV6-2/TRBV6-3	14	TRBJ2-7	TRBD1	CASSYTTGGYEQYF	TGTGCCAGCAGTTACACCACAGGGGGCTACGAGCAGTACTTC
many	TRBV27	14	TRBJ2-7	TRBD1	CASSRTGSVYEQYF	TGTGCCAGCAGTAGGACAGGGTCGGTCTACGAGCAGTACTTC
many	TRBV12-5	19	TRBJ1-5	.	CASGLAPVARTGDNQPQHF	TGTGCTAGTGGTTTGGCCCCCGTTGCGAGGACTGGCGACAATCAGCCCCAGCATTTT
.	TRBV12-3/TRBV12-4	14	TRBJ1-1	.	CASSFPGVNTEAFF	TGTGCCAGCAGTTTTCCAGGGGTAAACACTGAAGCTTTCTTT
many	TRBV7-9	14	TRBJ1-6	TRBD1	CASSSQGDNSPLHF	TGTGCCAGCAGCTCCCAGGGGGATAATTCACCCCTCCACTTT
.	TRBV2	17	TRBJ1-5	TRBD1	CASSNSQGFDGNQPQHF	TGTGCCAGCAGTAATTCACAGGGGTTTGATGGCAATCAGCCCCAGCATTTT
.	TRBV10-1	16	TRBJ2-3	TRBD2	CASSGRTSGARDTQYF	TGCGCCAGCAGTGGACGGACTAGCGGGGCCAGGGATACGCAGTATTTT
.	TRBV24-1	15	TRBJ2-2	.	CATSDPTANTGELFF	TGTGCCACCAGTGACCCGACAGCGAACACCGGGGAGCTGTTTTTT
few	TRBV19	13	TRBJ2-4	.	CASAPQFQKHQYF	TGTGCCAGTGCCCCACAGTTCCAAAAACATCAGTACTTC
.	TRBV28	21	TRBJ2-1	.	CASSRLRLPSSRDHRGNEQFF	TGTGCCAGCAGCCGATTGAGGCTCCCCTCCTCGCGGGACCATCGCGGGAATGAGCAGTTCTTC
.	TRBV2	14	TRBJ2-3	TRBD1	CASRNRDSTDTRYF	TGTGCCAGCAGGAATCGGGACAGCACAGATACGCGGTATTTT